This TCR beta chain was obtained from a study of blood T cell repertoires in COVID-19. Study-wide context: Spain, Italy and the United States supplied samples that represented acute and convalescent COVID-19. PBMCs, B-cell-depleted T cells, or T cells provided the cDNA or gDNA that made up the material.

Using immunoSEQ multiplex PCR, the repertoire was profiled, and TCRdb retains in-frame clones only, with some absent. The table includes roughly 250,000 clones, roughly three quarters detected once. Trimming cost V 1 base and J 5 bases, with 5 bases left between them. Germline V lookup: CDR1 MNHEY, CDR2 SMNVEV (reference sequence). The CDR3 runs 12 residues. This clone was observed a handful of times. The sequence derives from a woman aged 40 to 50 with active or convalescent COVID-19. The gene calls are TRBV27 and TRBJ2-5, with D hard to call. Material for sequencing was peripheral blood. CDR3 nucleotide sequence: TGTGCCAGCAGTTTATACGGGGAGACCCAGTACTTC. Its translation: CASSLYGETQYF.